The text below deals with one T cell receptor (beta chain). Its cognate antigen is unknown. Receiving focal radiation plus CTLA-4 blockade with ipilimumab were patients who had chemo-refractory metastatic non-small-cell lung cancer. The V gene's germline CDR1 is GTSNPN and CDR2 SVGIG (reference sequence). There are 14 residues in the CDR3. The germline V and J ends were trimmed by 0 bases and 4 bases, with 12 bases remaining between them. This sample was taken from a study of radiotherapy plus CTLA-4 blockade in lung cancer. The assay was immunoSEQ multiplex PCR, and TCRdb's table has in-frame clones only and misses some. Among tens of thousands of clones listed, around 90% were seen once. Study-wide points: After radiotherapy and ipilimumab, tumor-derived clones expanded in peripheral blood.

This specimen was peripheral blood, taken from a patient treated with radiotherapy plus ipilimumab. The receptor comes from a human donor with non-small cell lung cancer that progressed on radiotherapy plus ipilimumab. The gene calls are TRBV30 and TRBJ1-2, with a possible D match to TRBD1 (6 bases). The CDR3 DNA follows: TGTGCCTGGAGTGTCGGACAGTTACCCTATGGCTACACCTTC. It encodes CAWSVGQLPYGYTF.